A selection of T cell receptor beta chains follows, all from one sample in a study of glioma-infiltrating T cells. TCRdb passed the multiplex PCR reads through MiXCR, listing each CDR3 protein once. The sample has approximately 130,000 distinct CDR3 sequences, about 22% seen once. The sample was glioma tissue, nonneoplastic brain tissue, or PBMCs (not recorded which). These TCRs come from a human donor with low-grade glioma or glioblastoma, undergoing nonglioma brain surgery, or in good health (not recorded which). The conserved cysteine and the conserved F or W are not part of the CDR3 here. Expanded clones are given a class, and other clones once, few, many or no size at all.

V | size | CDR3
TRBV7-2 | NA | ASSLAGHGQETQY
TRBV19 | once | ASSKEGWGMNTIY
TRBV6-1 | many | ASRGDRAAETQY
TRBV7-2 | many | ASSFGRGGNQPQH
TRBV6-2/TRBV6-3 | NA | ASSYSASGGTDAQY
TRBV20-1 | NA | SATLAVNRPQH
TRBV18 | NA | ASSRQGPTSEKLF
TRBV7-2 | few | ASSPKAGGPYTQY
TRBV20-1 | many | SAQDRLPYNEQF
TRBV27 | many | ASSLRGTYGSYT
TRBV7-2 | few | ASSLLAGAGNEQF
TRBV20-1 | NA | SAKVGLSTDTQY
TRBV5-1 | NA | ATAHTSGANVLT
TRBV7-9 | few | ASSSEGKDTQY
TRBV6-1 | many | ASSKTSGGADTQY
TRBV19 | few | ASRDRNSNQPQH
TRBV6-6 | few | ASSYGFAAGQETQY
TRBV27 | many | ASSLSQFPYGYT
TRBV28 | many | ASSLYTQNEAF
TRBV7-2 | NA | ARGRVLAGGNEQF
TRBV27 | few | ASSDWGATGSPLH
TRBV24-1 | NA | ATMGDPGAQETQY
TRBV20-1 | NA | SAPSGLDTEAF
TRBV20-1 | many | SARDRDRGSGYT
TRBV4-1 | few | ASSQYRNTEAF
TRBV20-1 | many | SAQQGSGNEQF
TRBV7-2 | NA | ASSSTGLSGYT
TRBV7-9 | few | ASSLDRGINQPQH
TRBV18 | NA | ASSARADTQY
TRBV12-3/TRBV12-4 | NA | ASSPQTGSGYGYT
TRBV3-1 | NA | ASSRTGLAGGPRSDTQY
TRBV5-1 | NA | ASSLDRASTDTQY
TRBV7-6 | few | ASSPAKHYGYT
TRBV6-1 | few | ASSRQGLDTDTQY
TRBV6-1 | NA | AGTPGLTPRETQY
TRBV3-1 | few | ASSQGFTIRDNEQF
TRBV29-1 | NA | SVDWGNTEAF
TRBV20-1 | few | SARDQGSSYNSPLH
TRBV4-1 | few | ASSHLTGQGGTDTQY
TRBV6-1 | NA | ATSDGAGRQPQH